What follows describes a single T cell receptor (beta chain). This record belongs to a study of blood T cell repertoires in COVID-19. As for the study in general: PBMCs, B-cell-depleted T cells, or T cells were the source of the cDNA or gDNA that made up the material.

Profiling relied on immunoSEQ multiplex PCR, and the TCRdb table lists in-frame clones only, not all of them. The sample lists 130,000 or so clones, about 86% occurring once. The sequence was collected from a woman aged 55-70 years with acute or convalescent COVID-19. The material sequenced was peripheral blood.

The CDR3 DNA follows: TGTGCCAGCAGCCAAGCGGGGCGTCGTGATTACAATGAGCAGTTCTTC. Translating gives CASSQAGRRDYNEQFF. The V and J genes are TRBV7-2 and TRBJ2-1; 7 nucleotides line up with TRBD2. Trimming removed 5 bases from V and 4 bases from J; junction bases left unmatched: 11. The CDR3 sequence is 16 residues long. Germline V gene lookup returns CDR1 SGHTA and CDR2 FQGNSA.